What follows are 8 T cell receptor beta chains derived from one specimen sequenced in a study of T-cell reconstitution after alpha-beta-depleted transplantation in children. TCRbeta library preparation incorporated unique molecular identifiers. One entry per CDR3 protein, called by TCRdb with MiXCR from the PCR reads. This sample carries some 340,000 distinct CDR3 sequences, about a tenth of them seen once, and the ten largest clones take around 2.4%. Material: PBMCs from the stem cell graft donor, obtained from the stem cell graft. The origin of the receptors is a human donor who donated a stem cell graft to a child with acute lymphoblastic leukemia.

The chain carries TRBV4-1 and TRBJ2-7, with 7 bases aligning to TRBD1. The CDR3 runs 15 residues. Germline assignment: CDR1 MGHRA and CDR2 YSYEKL. The J segment lost 6 bases and the V segment lost 2 bases, leaving 10 bases of the junction unmatched. CDR3 nucleotides: TGCGCCAGCAGCCAAATCGGCACAGGGGAAGGCGAGCAGTACTTC. Translating gives CASSQIGTGEGEQYF.

This clonotype was seen a handful of times. The chain is built from TRBV4-1 and TRBJ2-4; D remains ambiguous. Germline assignment: CDR1 MGHRA and CDR2 YSYEKL. There are 13 residues in the CDR3. The V and J ends lost 0 bases and 4 bases respectively, with 4 bases between them. The DNA for the CDR3 is TGCGCCAGCAGCCAAGAATTGAAAAACATTCAGTACTTC. It specifies CASSQELKNIQYF.

This clonotype was picked up many times. The rearrangement uses TRBV7-6 and TRBJ2-1, with 10 bases fitting TRBD2. Looked up from germline, CDR1 is SGHVS and CDR2 is FNYEAQ. The CDR3 covers 15 residues. J was trimmed by 7 bases and V by 3 bases; bases with no gene match: 6. CDR3 sequence: CASSFLAGVINEQFF. The CDR3 bases are TGTGCCAGCAGCTTTCTAGCGGGAGTTATTAATGAGCAGTTCTTC.

This chain uses TRBV6-5 with TRBJ2-7; 7 positions match TRBD1. The junction had 8 bases not matched to a gene; V was cut back by 0 bases and J by 3 bases. Germline V CDR1 and CDR2: MNHEY, SVGAGI. CDR3 length: 16 amino acids. The CDR3: CASSYSSTGVFYEQYF. CDR3 DNA sequence: TGTGCCAGCAGTTACTCGAGCACAGGGGTCTTCTACGAGCAGTACTTC.

This clonotype was seen only a few times. The chain is built from TRBV7-3 and TRBJ1-1; 9 bases line up with TRBD1. Trimming cost V 0 bases and J 1 base; bases outside gene matches: 3. CDR1 SGHTA and CDR2 FQGTGA come from the germline V gene. This CDR3 spans 16 amino acids. CDR3 nucleotides: TGTGCCAGCAGCTTAACGGGGACAGGGACGAACACTGAAGCTTTCTTT. Translating gives CASSLTGTGTNTEAFF. The whole variable domain, remainder taken from reference TRBV7-3 and TRBJ1-1, is GAGVSQTPSNKVTEKGKYVELRCDPISGHTALYWYRQSLGQGPEFLIYFQGTGAADDSGLPNDRFFAVRPEGSVSTLKIQRTERGDSAVYLCASSLTGTGTNTEAFFGQGTRLTVV.

This clonotype was seen a few times. The chain carries TRBV7-9 and TRBJ2-1; maybe TRBD2 (5 bases). The germline V gene has CDR1 SEHNR and CDR2 FQNEAQ (reference sequence). This CDR3 region has 11 residues. The V and J ends lost 4 bases and 12 bases respectively, with 10 bases between them. CDR3: CASSSTAGQFF. CDR3 coding DNA: TGTGCCAGCAGCTCGACCGCGGGGCAGTTCTTC.

In its sample, this clonotype was seen a few times. The CDR3 DNA follows: TGTGCCACGAGCTTAGAAGTGGGTGGCAATCAGCCCCAGCATTTT. It translates to CATSLEVGGNQPQHF. The chain carries TRBV7-9 and TRBJ1-5; D uncertain. Germline V CDR1 and CDR2: SEHNR, FQNEAQ (reference sequence). This CDR3 is built from 15 residues. V lost 10 bases, J lost 2 bases, and 18 bases lay in between.

This clonotype was picked up a small number of times. The chain joins TRBV7-2 to TRBJ2-5; no reliable D call. V lost 2 bases to trimming and J lost 5 bases, with 9 bases between them. CDR1 is SGHTA and CDR2 is FQGNSA in the germline V gene. CDR3 length: 13 amino acids. CDR3 sequence reads: CASSLLGPETQYF. The CDR3 nucleotides read TGTGCCAGCAGCTTATTAGGGCCTGAGACCCAGTACTTC.